This T cell receptor (beta chain) was recorded in a study of regulatory T cells in long-lasting Graves disease. The time point here: newly diagnosed GD, antithyroid drugs for less than 3 months. The TCR library used RNA extracted from PBMCs. The patients included were those that came from an endocrinology department in Xi'an, China. For TCR beta, libraries came from iRepertoire HTBI primers and Arm-PCR of CDR3 regions. MiXCR, applied by TCRdb to the multiplex PCR reads, yields one record per CDR3 protein. The repertoire includes over 500,000 distinct CDR3 sequences, around 15% of them detected once, and approximately 18% sits in the top ten. Germline CDR1 is WNHNN and CDR2 is SYGVQD (reference sequence). The CDR3 loop spans 13 amino acids. V shed 10 bases and J 3 bases; nucleotides not matched to a gene: 4. Study outcomes and limitations: Newly diagnosed patients shared about a thousand public clonotypes; persistent patients shared approximately 2,700.

This clonotype turned up a few times. Antigen unknown. The same specimen was also included in a second study, on T cells in Graves' hyperthyroidism and ophthalmopathy.

This specimen was peripheral blood mononuclear cells (PBMCs), taken at new diagnosis, from a patient treated with antithyroid drugs. The rearrangement uses TRBV10-1 and TRBJ2-2, with 8 nucleotides matching TRBD1. This receptor was taken from a woman aged 25-40 years with Graves disease. The CDR3 region has the DNA TGCGCCACCGGGACAGGACACACCGGGGAGCTGTTTTTT. As protein: CATGTGHTGELFF.